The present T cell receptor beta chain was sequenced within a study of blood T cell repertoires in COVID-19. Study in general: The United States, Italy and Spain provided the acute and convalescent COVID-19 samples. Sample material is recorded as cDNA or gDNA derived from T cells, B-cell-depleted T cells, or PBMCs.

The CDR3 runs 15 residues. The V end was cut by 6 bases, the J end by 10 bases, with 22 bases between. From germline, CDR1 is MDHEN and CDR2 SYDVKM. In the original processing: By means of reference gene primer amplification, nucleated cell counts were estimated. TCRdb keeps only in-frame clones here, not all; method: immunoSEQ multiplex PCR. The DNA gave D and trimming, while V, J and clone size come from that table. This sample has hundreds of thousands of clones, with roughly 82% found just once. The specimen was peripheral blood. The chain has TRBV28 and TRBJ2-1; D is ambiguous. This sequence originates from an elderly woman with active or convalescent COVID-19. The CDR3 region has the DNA TGTGCCAGCAGCCACCGGAGAGGAGAACAAGGCGAGCAGTTCTTC. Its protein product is CASSHRRGEQGEQFF. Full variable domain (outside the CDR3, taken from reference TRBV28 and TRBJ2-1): DVKVTQSSRYLVKRTGEKVFLECVQDMDHENMFWYRQDPGLGLRLIYFSYDVKMKEKGDIPEGYSVSREKKERFSLILESASTNQTSMYLCASSHRRGEQGEQFFGPGTRLTVL.